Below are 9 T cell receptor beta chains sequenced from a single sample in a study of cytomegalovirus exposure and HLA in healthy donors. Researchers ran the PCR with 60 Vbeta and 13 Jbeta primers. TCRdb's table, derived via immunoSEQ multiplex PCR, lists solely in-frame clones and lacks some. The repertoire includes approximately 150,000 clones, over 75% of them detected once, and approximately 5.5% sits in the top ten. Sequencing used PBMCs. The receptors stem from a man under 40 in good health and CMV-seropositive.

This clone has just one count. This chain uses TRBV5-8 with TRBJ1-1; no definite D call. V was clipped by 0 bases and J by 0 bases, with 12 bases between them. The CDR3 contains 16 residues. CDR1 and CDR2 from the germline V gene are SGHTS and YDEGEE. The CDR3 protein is CASSLAGAQLNTEAFF. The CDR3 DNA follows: TGTGCCAGCAGCTTGGCAGGTGCACAGTTGAACACTGAAGCTTTCTTT. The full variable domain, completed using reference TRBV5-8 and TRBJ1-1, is EAGVTQSPTHLIKTRGQQATLRCSPISGHTSVYWYQQALGLGLQFLLWYDEGEERNRGNFPPRFSGRQFPNYSSELNVNALELEDSALYLCASSLAGAQLNTEAFFGQGTRLTVV.

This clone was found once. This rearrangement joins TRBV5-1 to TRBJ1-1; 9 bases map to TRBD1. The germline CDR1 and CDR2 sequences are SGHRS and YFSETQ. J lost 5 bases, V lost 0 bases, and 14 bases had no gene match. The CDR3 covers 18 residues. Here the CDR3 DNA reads TGCGCCAGCAGCTTGGCTCCGGGACAGGGCCGTCAAGGGACTGAAGCTTTCTTT. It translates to CASSLAPGQGRQGTEAFF.

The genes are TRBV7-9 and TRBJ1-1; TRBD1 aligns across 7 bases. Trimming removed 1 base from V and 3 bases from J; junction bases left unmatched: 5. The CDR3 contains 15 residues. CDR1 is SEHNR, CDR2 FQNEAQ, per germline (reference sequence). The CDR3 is CASSLGGTAHTEAFF. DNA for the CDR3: TGTGCCAGCAGCTTAGGGGGGACAGCGCACACTGAAGCTTTCTTT.

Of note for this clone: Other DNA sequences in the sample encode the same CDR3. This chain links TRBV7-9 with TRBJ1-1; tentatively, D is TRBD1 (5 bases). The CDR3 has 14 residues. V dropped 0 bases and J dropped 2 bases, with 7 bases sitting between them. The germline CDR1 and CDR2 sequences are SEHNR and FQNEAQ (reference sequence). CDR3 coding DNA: TGTGCCAGCAGCTTAGCGGGGGGAAACACTGAAGCTTTCTTT. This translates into CASSLAGGNTEAFF.

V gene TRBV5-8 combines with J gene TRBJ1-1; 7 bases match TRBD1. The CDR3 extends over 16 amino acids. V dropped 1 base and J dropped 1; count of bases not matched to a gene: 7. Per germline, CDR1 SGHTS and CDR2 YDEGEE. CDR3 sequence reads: CASSLWKGAENTEAFF. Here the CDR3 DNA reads TGTGCCAGCAGCTTGTGGAAGGGGGCGGAGAACACTGAAGCTTTCTTT.

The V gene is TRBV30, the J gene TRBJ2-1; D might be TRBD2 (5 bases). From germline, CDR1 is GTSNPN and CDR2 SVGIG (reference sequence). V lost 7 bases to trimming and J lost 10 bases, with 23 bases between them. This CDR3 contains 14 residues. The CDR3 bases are TGTGCCTACAAGTCAGCGGTTCTACGGAAAGAGCAGTTCTTC. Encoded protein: CAYKSAVLRKEQFF.

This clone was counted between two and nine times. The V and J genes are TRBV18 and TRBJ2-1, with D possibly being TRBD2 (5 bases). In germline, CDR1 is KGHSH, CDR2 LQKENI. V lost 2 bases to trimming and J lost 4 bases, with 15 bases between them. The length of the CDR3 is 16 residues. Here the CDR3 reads CASSPKVLAGYNEQFF. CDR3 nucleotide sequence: TGTGCCAGCTCACCAAAGGTCCTAGCCGGTTACAATGAGCAGTTCTTC. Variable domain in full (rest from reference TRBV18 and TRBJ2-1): NAGVMQNPRHLVRRRGQEARLRCSPMKGHSHVYWYRQLPEEGLKFMVYLQKENIIDESGMPKERFSAEFPKEGPSILRIQQVVRGDSAAYFCASSPKVLAGYNEQFFGPGTRLTVL.

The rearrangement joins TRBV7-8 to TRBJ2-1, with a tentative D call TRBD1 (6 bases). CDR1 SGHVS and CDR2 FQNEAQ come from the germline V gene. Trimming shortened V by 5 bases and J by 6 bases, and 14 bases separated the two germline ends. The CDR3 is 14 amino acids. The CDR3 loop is CASSLRDTVNEQFF. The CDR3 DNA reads TGTGCCAGCAGCCTCCGGGACACCGTCAATGAGCAGTTCTTC.

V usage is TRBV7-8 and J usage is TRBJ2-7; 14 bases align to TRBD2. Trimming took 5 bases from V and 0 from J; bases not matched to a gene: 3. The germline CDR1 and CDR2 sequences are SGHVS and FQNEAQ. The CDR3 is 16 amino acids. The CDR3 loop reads CASSRGTSGGSYEQYF. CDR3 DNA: TGTGCCAGCAGCCGAGGGACTAGCGGGGGCTCCTACGAGCAGTACTTC.